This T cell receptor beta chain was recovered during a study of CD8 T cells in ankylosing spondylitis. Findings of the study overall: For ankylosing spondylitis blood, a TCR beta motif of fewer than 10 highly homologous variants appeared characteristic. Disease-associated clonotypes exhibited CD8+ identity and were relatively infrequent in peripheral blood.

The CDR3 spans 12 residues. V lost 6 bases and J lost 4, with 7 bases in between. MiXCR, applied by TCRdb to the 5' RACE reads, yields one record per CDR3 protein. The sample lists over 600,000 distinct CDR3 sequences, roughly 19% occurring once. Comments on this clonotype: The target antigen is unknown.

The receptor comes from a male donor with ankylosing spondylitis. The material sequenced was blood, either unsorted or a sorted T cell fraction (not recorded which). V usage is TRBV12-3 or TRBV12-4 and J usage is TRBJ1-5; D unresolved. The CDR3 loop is CASSTENQPQHF. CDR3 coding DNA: TGTGCCAGCAGCACTGAAAATCAGCCCCAGCATTTT.